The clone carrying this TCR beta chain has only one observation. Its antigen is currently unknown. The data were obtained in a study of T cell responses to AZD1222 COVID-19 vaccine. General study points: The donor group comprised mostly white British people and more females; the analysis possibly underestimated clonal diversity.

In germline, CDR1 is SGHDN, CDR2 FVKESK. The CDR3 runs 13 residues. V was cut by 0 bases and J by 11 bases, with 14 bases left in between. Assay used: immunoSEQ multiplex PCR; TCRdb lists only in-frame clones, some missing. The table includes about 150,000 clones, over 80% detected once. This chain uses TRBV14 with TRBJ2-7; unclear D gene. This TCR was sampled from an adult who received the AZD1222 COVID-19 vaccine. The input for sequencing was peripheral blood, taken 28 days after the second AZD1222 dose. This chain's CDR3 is CASSQDQRHGEYF. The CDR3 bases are TGTGCCAGCAGCCAAGATCAAAGACACGGAGAGTACTTC.